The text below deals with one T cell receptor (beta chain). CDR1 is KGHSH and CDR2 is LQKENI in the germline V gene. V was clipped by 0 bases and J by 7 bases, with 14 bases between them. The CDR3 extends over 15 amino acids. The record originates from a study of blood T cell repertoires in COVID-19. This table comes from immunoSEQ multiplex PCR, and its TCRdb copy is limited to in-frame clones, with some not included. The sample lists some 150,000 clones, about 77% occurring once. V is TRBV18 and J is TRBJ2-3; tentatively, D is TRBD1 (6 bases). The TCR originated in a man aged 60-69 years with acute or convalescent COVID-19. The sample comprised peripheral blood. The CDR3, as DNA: TGTGCCAGCTCACCACCGTCGGACAGTTCGTATACGCAGTATTTT. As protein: CASSPPSDSSYTQYF. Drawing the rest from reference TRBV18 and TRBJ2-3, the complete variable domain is NAGVMQNPRHLVRRRGQEARLRCSPMKGHSHVYWYRQLPEEGLKFMVYLQKENIIDESGMPKERFSAEFPKEGPSILRIQQVVRGDSAAYFCASSPPSDSSYTQYFGPGTRLTVL.